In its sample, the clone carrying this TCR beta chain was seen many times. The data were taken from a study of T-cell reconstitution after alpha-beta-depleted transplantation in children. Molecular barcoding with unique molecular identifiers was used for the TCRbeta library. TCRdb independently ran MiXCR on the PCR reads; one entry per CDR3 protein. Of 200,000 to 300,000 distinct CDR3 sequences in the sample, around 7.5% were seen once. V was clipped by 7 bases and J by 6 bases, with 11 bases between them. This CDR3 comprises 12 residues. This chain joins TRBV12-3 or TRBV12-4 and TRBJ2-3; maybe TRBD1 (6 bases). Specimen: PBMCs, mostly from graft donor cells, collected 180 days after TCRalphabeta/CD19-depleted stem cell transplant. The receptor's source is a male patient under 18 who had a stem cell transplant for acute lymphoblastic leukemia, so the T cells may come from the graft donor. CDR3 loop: CASKGDRDTQYF. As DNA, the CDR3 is TGTGCCAGCAAGGGGGACCGGGATACGCAGTATTTT.